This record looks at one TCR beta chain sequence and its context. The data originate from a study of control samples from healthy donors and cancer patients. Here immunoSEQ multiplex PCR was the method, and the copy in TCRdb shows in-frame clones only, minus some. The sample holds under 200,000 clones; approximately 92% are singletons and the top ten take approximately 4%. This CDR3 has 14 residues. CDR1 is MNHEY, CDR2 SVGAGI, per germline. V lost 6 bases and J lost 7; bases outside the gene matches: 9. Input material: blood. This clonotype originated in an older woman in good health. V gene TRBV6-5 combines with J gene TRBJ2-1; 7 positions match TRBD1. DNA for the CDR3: TGTGCCAGCAGAACCCCGGGACAGCGAAATGAGCAGTTCTTC. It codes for CASRTPGQRNEQFF.